This T cell receptor (beta chain) was retrieved from a study of T cells after yellow fever vaccination. The study, taken as a whole, reports: Peaking faster, on day 5 versus 15, the secondary response was nonetheless weaker. Across the CD4 and CD8 compartments, a small share of clonotypes was present in both.

This CDR3 has 15 amino acids. CDR1 is LGHNA, CDR2 YSLEER, per germline. The germline V and J ends were trimmed by 0 bases and 14 bases, with 22 bases remaining between them. Notes on this clonotype: What it binds is unknown.

Universal primer sites and UMIs were introduced during 5'RACE template-switching synthesis of TCR cDNA. TCRdb fed the 5' RACE reads into MiXCR, producing one record per CDR3 protein. The sample includes a few hundred thousand distinct CDR3 sequences, over 4.5% seen only once; the top ten take less than 3.5%. The TCR was taken from a man between 18 and 35 years old who received the YFV17D yellow fever vaccine. The gene calls are TRBV4-3 and TRBJ1-2; D may be TRBD1 (6 bases). This sample comprised CD4+ T cells sorted from PBMCs, obtained on the day of the yellow fever booster vaccination. The CDR3 DNA sequence: TGCGCCAGCAGCCAAGAAGGGACACGTAGTTCTAGGGTAACCTTC. Translating gives CASSQEGTRSSRVTF.